This T cell receptor beta chain was captured in a study of radiotherapy plus CTLA-4 blockade in lung cancer. In the study overall: There were objective responses in roughly a sixth of patients, and 31% had disease control.

Of note for this clone: Its target is not known.

Focal radiation with ipilimumab CTLA-4 blockade was given to patients with chemo-refractory metastatic non-small-cell lung cancer. The repertoire was sequenced with immunoSEQ multiplex PCR; TCRdb's copy has only in-frame clones and lacks some. Of some 70,000 clones listed, around 83% are singletons. V lost 0 bases and J lost 0, with 10 bases in between. CDR1 is SGHKS and CDR2 is YYEKEE in the germline V gene (reference sequence). This CDR3 spans 16 amino acids. Study-level results: After radiotherapy and ipilimumab, tumor-derived clones expanded in peripheral blood.

The rearrangement links TRBV5-5 to TRBJ1-3; a weak D match, TRBD1 (5 bases). Sequencing was performed on peripheral blood, taken from a patient treated with radiotherapy plus ipilimumab. The source is a human donor with non-small cell lung cancer who had a partial response to radiotherapy plus ipilimumab. The CDR3 loop is CASSLAGGGSGNTIYF. The CDR3, as DNA: TGTGCCAGCAGCTTGGCGGGGGGAGGCTCTGGAAACACCATATATTTT.